One sample yielded the 6 T cell receptor beta chains listed below, sequenced in a study of T cells in Graves' hyperthyroidism and ophthalmopathy (dated 2019 in TCRdb). Library generation was performed with multiplex PCR. For sequencing, an Illumina HiSeq 2000 was employed. The TCR beta CDR3 regions were amplified from RNA transcripts. For the first round of RT-PCR on the TCR CDR3, the HTBI primer set was used together with the Qiagen OneStep RT-PCR kit. TCRdb reworked the public reads: Q25 trimming with fastp, MiXCR clone assembly, productive beta chains retained. Entries that share a CDR3 protein sequence are merged under the most common genes and DNA. The sample yields approximately 700,000 distinct CDR3 sequences; around 17% were counted once. The ten largest clones capture 8.4% of the sample. Sequenced: blood. These receptors were taken from a man in his late teens or twenties with Graves' hyperthyroidism.

This clonotype was seen a handful of times. The chain combines TRBV20-1 with TRBJ2-3; no clear D. Germline assignment: CDR1 DFQATT and CDR2 SNEGSKA (reference sequence). CDR3 length: 14 residues. Trimming cost V 5 bases and J 2 bases, with 14 bases left between them. DNA for the CDR3: TGCAGTGCTCGATGGACCTTAGTCACAGATACGCAGTATTTT. Its protein product is CSARWTLVTDTQYF.

This clonotype was detected ten times or more. This chain links TRBV28 with TRBJ2-7; D not resolved. Trimming took off 6 bases at V and 0 bases at J, with 12 bases between the two ends. The CDR3 extends over 14 amino acids. CDR1 is MDHEN and CDR2 is SYDVKM in the germline V gene. The CDR3 sequence is CASSTRLHSYEQYF. CDR3 DNA: TGTGCCAGCAGCACCAGGTTACACTCCTACGAGCAGTACTTC.

This clonotype was found many times. This sequence joins TRBV2 and TRBJ1-2, with D possibly TRBD1 on 6 matching bases. This CDR3 region has 11 residues. V was shortened by 6 bases and J by 8 bases, with 10 bases between the two germline ends. Germline V gene lookup returns CDR1 SNHLY and CDR2 FYNNEI. The CDR3 loop is CASRSTGGYTF. CDR3 in DNA: TGTGCCAGCAGATCGACAGGAGGCTACACCTTC.

This clonotype was seen at least ten times. J is TRBJ2-2 and V is TRBV28, with D unclear. Germline V gene sequence: CDR1 MDHEN, CDR2 SYDVKM. The length of the CDR3 is 14 residues. V lost 4 bases and J 6 bases, leaving 12 bases between the germline ends. CDR3: CASSSYNRAGELFF. CDR3 coding DNA: TGTGCCAGCAGTTCCTACAATAGGGCCGGGGAGCTGTTTTTT.

This clonotype was seen more than once but under ten times. The J gene is TRBJ2-7, the V gene TRBV19, with D perhaps matching TRBD1 or TRBD2 (5 bases each). Germline V CDR1 and CDR2: LNHDA, SQIVND (reference sequence). V was shortened by 9 bases and J by 0 bases, with 15 bases between the two germline ends. This CDR3 has 14 amino acids. CDR3 in DNA: TGTGCCAGCGCCCCGGGACGTAGCTCCTACGAGCAGTACTTC. Residues: CASAPGRSSYEQYF.

This chain connects TRBV20-1 to TRBJ2-1, with D perhaps being TRBD1 or TRBD2 (5 bases each). The CDR3 totals 14 residues. V was cut by 6 bases and J by 4 bases, with 16 bases left in between. CDR1 DFQATT and CDR2 SNEGSKA come from the germline V gene (reference sequence). The CDR3 DNA reads as TGCAGTGCCACCGGGACGGAAAATTACAATGAGCAGTTCTTC. As protein: CSATGTENYNEQFF.